The subject of this entry is one T cell receptor (beta chain). Germline V lookup: CDR1 LGHNA, CDR2 YNFKEQ. With V trimmed by 1 base and J by 7 bases, 2 bases remained unmatched. CDR3 length equals 15 residues. The data belong to a study of blood T cell repertoires in COVID-19. Study-wide background: Acute and convalescent COVID-19 samples came from the United States, Italy and Spain. From T cells, B-cell-depleted T cells, or PBMCs came the material, which was cDNA or gDNA.

In the original processing: It was from reference gene primer amplification that nucleated cell counts were estimated. Clones were read by immunoSEQ multiplex PCR, and TCRdb kept only the in-frame ones, dropping some. V and J calls and clone size are given by that table; D and trimming were obtained from the DNA. Of hundreds of thousands of clones detected, roughly 90% appear once; the ten largest clones hold 5.5% to 8%. The sequence was collected from a man aged 55 to 70 who had recovered from COVID-19. V usage is TRBV4-2 and J usage is TRBJ2-1, with 12 bases matching TRBD1. The sequenced material came from peripheral blood. CDR3 in DNA: TGTGCCAGCAGCCAAGCGGGACAGGGGGCGAATGAGCAGTTCTTC. Protein sequence: CASSQAGQGANEQFF.